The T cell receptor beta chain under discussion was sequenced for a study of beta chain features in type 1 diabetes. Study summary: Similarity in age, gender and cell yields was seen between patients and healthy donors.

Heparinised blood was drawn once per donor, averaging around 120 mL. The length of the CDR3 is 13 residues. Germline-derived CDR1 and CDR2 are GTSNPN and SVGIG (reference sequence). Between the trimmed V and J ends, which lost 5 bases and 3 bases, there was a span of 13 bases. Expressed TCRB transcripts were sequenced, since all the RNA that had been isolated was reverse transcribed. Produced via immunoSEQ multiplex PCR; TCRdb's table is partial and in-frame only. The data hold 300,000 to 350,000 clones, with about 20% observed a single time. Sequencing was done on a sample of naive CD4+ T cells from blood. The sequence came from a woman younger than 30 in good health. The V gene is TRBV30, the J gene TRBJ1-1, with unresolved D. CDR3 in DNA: TGTGCCTGGGGGAGAGGGAAGTACACTGAAGCTTTCTTT. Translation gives CAWGRGKYTEAFF.